A selection of T cell receptor beta chains follows, all from one sample in a study of control samples from healthy donors and cancer patients. Only in-frame clones appear in the TCRdb table, and some are missing; sequencing was by immunoSEQ multiplex PCR. The sample includes 150,000 to 160,000 clones, 85% to 95% of them seen just once. Sequenced: blood. The receptors come from a man in his fifties in good health. The CDR3 runs from the conserved cysteine through the conserved F or W. The D gene is left open where the match is weak. Clone size is stated in some rows and not others, as once, few, many or a class when expanded.

V	size	length	J	D	CDR3	DNA
TRBV9	-	14	TRBJ2-2	-	CASSVRAETGELFF	TGTGCCAGCAGCGTTCGCGCCGAGACCGGGGAGCTGTTTTTT
TRBV7-9	-	15	TRBJ2-7	-	CASSLGQGWTYEQYF	TGTGCCAGCAGCTTAGGGCAGGGGTGGACCTACGAGCAGTACTTC
TRBV6-6	-	14	TRBJ2-7	TRBD1	CASSRGQGGYEQYF	TGTGCCAGCAGTCGTGGACAGGGAGGCTACGAGCAGTACTTC
TRBV30	-	11	TRBJ1-2	-	CAWSAHYGYTF	TGTGCCTGGAGTGCGCACTATGGCTACACCTTC
TRBV11-2	-	15	TRBJ1-1	-	CASSSAVRGRTEAFF	TGTGCCAGCAGCTCAGCGGTCAGGGGTAGAACTGAAGCTTTCTTT
TRBV5-1	-	14	TRBJ2-3	TRBD2	CATRTSGRTDTQYF	TGCGCCACCCGGACTAGCGGGAGGACAGATACGCAGTATTTT
TRBV30	-	15	TRBJ2-5	TRBD1	CAWRARDRYQETQYF	TGTGCCTGGAGGGCCCGGGACAGATACCAAGAGACCCAGTACTTC
TRBV24-1	-	17	TRBJ2-5	TRBD2	CATSDSGTSGSWETQYF	TGTGCCACCAGTGACTCCGGGACTAGCGGGAGCTGGGAGACCCAGTACTTC
TRBV18	-	14	TRBJ1-1	-	CASSSSRADTEAFF	TGTGCCAGCTCATCCAGCAGGGCGGACACTGAAGCTTTCTTT
TRBV10-2	-	13	TRBJ1-2	TRBD1	CASSETQGDGYTF	TGCGCCAGCAGTGAGACGCAGGGGGATGGCTACACCTTC
TRBV13	-	17	TRBJ2-5	TRBD2	CASSLVGLAGGGETQYF	TGTGCCAGCAGCTTAGTGGGACTAGCGGGAGGCGGAGAGACCCAGTACTTC
TRBV5-5	few	13	TRBJ2-1	-	CASSITIRDEQFF	TGTGCCAGCAGCATTACTATACGGGATGAGCAGTTCTTC
TRBV19	-	14	TRBJ2-3	-	CASRKQGAADTQYF	TGTGCCAGTAGAAAACAGGGTGCGGCAGATACGCAGTATTTT
TRBV11-3	-	13	TRBJ2-7	-	CASSFPQGGEQYF	TGTGCCAGCAGCTTTCCCCAAGGGGGCGAGCAGTACTTC
TRBV5-4	-	16	TRBJ2-4	TRBD2	CASSSGLAEAKNIQYF	TGTGCCAGCAGCTCGGGACTAGCTGAAGCCAAAAACATTCAGTACTTC
TRBV20-1	-	14	TRBJ2-5	-	CSASRSNRQETQYF	TGCAGTGCTAGTCGGTCTAACCGACAAGAGACCCAGTACTTC
TRBV25-1	-	15	TRBJ1-2	TRBD1	CASSEAGGAIYGYTF	TGTGCCAGCAGTGAGGCAGGGGGCGCGATCTATGGCTACACCTTC
TRBV18	-	16	TRBJ1-3	TRBD1	CASSPNRGTTGNTIYF	TGTGCCAGCTCACCAAACAGGGGGACTACTGGAAACACCATATATTTT
TRBV11-2	few	14	TRBJ1-6	-	CASSLDPGNSPLHF	TGTGCCAGCAGCTTAGACCCGGGAAATTCACCCCTCCACTTT
TRBV2	once	12	TRBJ1-5	-	CASSYSNQPQHF	TGTGCCAGCAGTTATAGCAATCAGCCCCAGCATTTT
TRBV7-3	-	13	TRBJ1-1	TRBD1	CASSLTGDREAFF	TGTGCCAGCAGCTTAACGGGGGACAGGGAAGCTTTCTTT
TRBV28	-	13	TRBJ2-7	-	CASIKASTYEQYF	TGTGCCAGCATAAAGGCTTCTACCTACGAGCAGTACTTC
TRBV10-3	-	12	TRBJ2-7	-	CAIRTGRDEQYF	TGTGCCATCCGGACAGGGAGGGACGAGCAGTACTTC
TRBV13	-	15	TRBJ2-3	TRBD2	CASSSGTIRTDTQYF	TGTGCCAGCAGCTCAGGGACTATCAGGACAGATACGCAGTATTTT
TRBV28	-	15	TRBJ2-3	TRBD2	CASSSYLAGSDTQYF	TGTGCCAGCAGTTCGTACCTAGCGGGATCAGATACGCAGTATTTT
TRBV28	-	8	TRBJ1-2	-	CASSLHPF	TGTGCCAGCAGTCTACATCCCTTC
TRBV27	-	14	TRBJ1-3	-	CASSLGGPGNTIYF	TGTGCCAGCAGTCTTGGAGGGCCTGGAAACACCATATATTTT
TRBV6-1	-	15	TRBJ2-2	-	CASSEWAGSSGELFF	TGTGCCAGCAGTGAATGGGCAGGATCCTCCGGGGAGCTGTTTTTT
TRBV2	once	14	TRBJ1-2	-	CASRETATNYGYTF	TGTGCCAGCAGGGAGACGGCGACTAACTATGGCTACACCTTC